These T cell receptor beta chains were read from a single sample in a study of blood T cell repertoires in COVID-19. The table came from immunoSEQ multiplex PCR; TCRdb's copy has only in-frame clones and leaves some out. This table has 150,000 to 200,000 clones, just under 80% appearing once. Sequenced sample: peripheral blood. The receptors come from a woman older than 75 with acute or convalescent COVID-19. The CDR3 runs from the conserved cysteine through the conserved F or W. A D gene is named only where the DNA matches it firmly. For some rows the clone size is stated as once, few or many, or as a class when expanded; others skip it.

>TRBJ1-4|TRBV7-9|14|-|TRBD1
TGTGCCAGCAGCCCGGGACAGGGTAATGAAAAACTGTTTTTT
CASSPGQGNEKLFF
>TRBJ1-5|TRBV28|13|-|TRBD1
TGTGCCAGCAGCATGACAGGGCCCCAGCCCCAGCATTTT
CASSMTGPQPQHF
>TRBJ2-7|TRBV18|15|-|-
TGTGCCAGCTCACCAACAGGGCAGGTCTCCTACGAGCAGTACTTC
CASSPTGQVSYEQYF
>TRBJ1-6|TRBV10-2|17|few|TRBD1
TGCGCCAGCAGTGAGTCGACAGGGAGCTCCTATAATTCACCCCTCCACTTT
CASSESTGSSYNSPLHF
>TRBJ1-1|TRBV7-2|14|-|-
TGTGCCAGCAGCTTTCAGACACGGAACACTGAAGCTTTCTTT
CASSFQTRNTEAFF
>TRBJ2-7|TRBV5-1|12|-|-
TGCGCCAGCAGTACAGACCGGTACGAGCAGTACTTC
CASSTDRYEQYF
>TRBJ2-7|TRBV29-1|13|-|-
TGCAGCGTCCAACCGGGAAGATCCTACGAGCAGTACTTC
CSVQPGRSYEQYF
>TRBJ1-1|TRBV28|12|-|-
TGTGCCAGCAGTGTACTAAGCTTTGAAGCTTTCTTT
CASSVLSFEAFF
>TRBJ2-7|TRBV3-1/TRBV3-2|15|-|-
TGTGCCAGCAGCCAAGTCAGGGGCTGGCCCTACGAGCAGTACTTC
CASSQVRGWPYEQYF
>TRBJ2-7|TRBV28|12|-|-
TGTGCCAGCAGCGTGGGGGGTTTCGAGCAGTACTTC
CASSVGGFEQYF
>TRBJ2-1|TRBV5-1|14|-|TRBD1
TGCGCCAGCAGCTTGAACAGGGGGGTCAATGAGCAGTTCTTC
CASSLNRGVNEQFF
>TRBJ2-1|TRBV12-3/TRBV12-4|13|once|-
TGTGCCAGCAGTCCCCGGGATTACAATGAGCAGTTCTTC
CASSPRDYNEQFF
>TRBJ2-1|TRBV27|13|-|TRBD1
TGTGCCAGCAGTAACAGGGGTTTGAATGAGCAGTTCTTC
CASSNRGLNEQFF
>TRBJ2-7|TRBV6-6|16|once|TRBD2
TGTGCCAGCAGTTTCCCTAGACTAGCGGGAGGGTACGAGCAGTACTTC
CASSFPRLAGGYEQYF
>TRBJ1-4|TRBV18|13|few|-
TGTGCCAGCGCCCAGACAACTAATGAAAAACTGTTTTTT
CASAQTTNEKLFF
>TRBJ2-1|TRBV28|15|-|TRBD2
TGTGCCAGCAGTTTGGGCGGGAGGATCAACAATGAGCAGTTCTTC
CASSLGGRINNEQFF
>TRBJ2-1|TRBV7-2|12|few|-
TGTGCCAGCAGCCCTTCAGGGAATGAGCAGTTCTTC
CASSPSGNEQFF
>TRBJ1-2|TRBV30|14|-|TRBD1
TGTGCCTGGACTTCTCTACAGGGGGCGGGGGGCTACACCTTC
CAWTSLQGAGGYTF
>TRBJ1-2|TRBV5-1|16|-|-
TGCGCCAGCAGCTTGGGAGGGGGTAACCCTATCTATGGCTACACCTTC
CASSLGGGNPIYGYTF
>TRBJ2-5|TRBV28|11|-|-
TGTGCCAGCAGCTTTCAAGAGACCCAGTACTTC
CASSFQETQYF
>TRBJ2-5|TRBV7-6|14|-|-
TGTGCCAGCAGCTTAGGGACTGTCGGCGAGACCCAGTACTTC
CASSLGTVGETQYF
>TRBJ2-3|TRBV4-1|16|-|-
TGCGCCAGCAGCCCCTTGGGACTCTTGGGCACAGATACGCAGTATTTT
CASSPLGLLGTDTQYF
>TRBJ1-5|TRBV3-1/TRBV3-2|14|-|-
TGTGCCAGCAGTGGGACAAGAAGCAATCAGCCCCAGCATTTT
CASSGTRSNQPQHF
>TRBJ2-7|TRBV18|15|-|TRBD2
TGTGCCAGCTCACCGCGAAGGACTAGCTCCTACGAGCAGTACTTC
CASSPRRTSSYEQYF
>TRBJ1-6|TRBV5-1|15|-|TRBD1
TGCGCCAGCAGCCCTGGACAGGGAGCCAATTCACCCCTCCACTTT
CASSPGQGANSPLHF
>TRBJ1-5|TRBV6-2/TRBV6-3|16|-|-
TGTGCCAGCAGTTACCGAGAGCGATATAGCAATCAGCCCCAGCATTTT
CASSYRERYSNQPQHF
>TRBJ1-2|TRBV18|13|-|-
TGTGCCAGCTCCTCAGGGAACTTAAGTGGCTACACCTTC
CASSSGNLSGYTF
>TRBJ2-5|TRBV5-1|14|-|TRBD2
TGCGCCAGCATGGGCGGGGGGGCCTCGGAGACCCAGTACTTC
CASMGGGASETQYF
>TRBJ2-2|TRBV5-1|15|-|TRBD1
TGCGCCAGCAGCCCGGACAGGGCGAACACCGGGGAGCTGTTTTTT
CASSPDRANTGELFF
>TRBJ1-2|TRBV5-1|13|-|TRBD1
TGCGCCAGTACAAGGGACAGGAGTTATGGCTACACCTTC
CASTRDRSYGYTF
>TRBJ2-2|TRBV3-1/TRBV3-2|14|once|-
TGTGCCAGCAGCCTGAGTGGGGCCGCGGGGGAGCTGTTTTTT
CASSLSGAAGELFF
>TRBJ2-7|TRBV12-5|16|-|TRBD2
TGTGCTAGTGGTTTAGGGCCTAGCGGGGCTTACCACGAGCAGTACTTC
CASGLGPSGAYHEQYF
>TRBJ2-5|TRBV4-1|15|-|-
TGCGCCAGCAGCCCCCGGGACTTGATTCAAGAGACCCAGTACTTC
CASSPRDLIQETQYF
>TRBJ2-1|TRBV19|16|once|TRBD2
TGTGCCAGTAGCCCCATCGGGGCGGGGGAACGCAATGAGCAGTTCTTC
CASSPIGAGERNEQFF
>TRBJ2-5|TRBV3-1/TRBV3-2|12|once|-
TGTGCCAGCGTTAGCGGATCCGCGGCCCAGTACTTC
CASVSGSAAQYF
>TRBJ1-2|TRBV12-3/TRBV12-4|13|few|-
TGTGCCAGCAGTTTTAGAACTCTGGATGGCTACACCTTC
CASSFRTLDGYTF
>TRBJ1-2|TRBV28|15|-|-
TGTGCCAGCAGTTTGGGCGGGGCGCCGGCCTATGGCTACACCTTC
CASSLGGAPAYGYTF
>TRBJ1-2|TRBV5-1|14|few|-
TGCGCCAGCAGACTCCATGACAGTTTCAATGGCTACACCTTC
CASRLHDSFNGYTF
>TRBJ1-2|TRBV9|13|-|TRBD1
TGTGCCAGCAGGGCGGGACAGAACTATGGCTACACCTTC
CASRAGQNYGYTF
>TRBJ2-3|TRBV30|16|-|TRBD2
TGTGCCTGGAGTCGGGGGGGCATAGTCTCTACAGATACGCAGTATTTT
CAWSRGGIVSTDTQYF
>TRBJ1-6|TRBV5-1|14|once|TRBD1
TGCGCCAGCAGCAGACAGGGGGATAATTCACCCCTCCACTTT
CASSRQGDNSPLHF
>TRBJ1-5|TRBV7-9|17|-|TRBD1
TGTGCCAGCAGCTTATCGGCAGGGGGCTATAGCAATCAGCCCCAGCATTTT
CASSLSAGGYSNQPQHF
>TRBJ1-2|TRBV28|13|few|TRBD1
TGTGCCAGCAGTTTGGGGACAGGCTATGGCTACACCTTC
CASSLGTGYGYTF
>TRBJ1-3|TRBV5-6|14|-|-
TGTGCCAGCAGCCGAAGACAGGCTGGAAACACCATATATTTT
CASSRRQAGNTIYF
>TRBJ2-7|TRBV2|15|-|TRBD2
TGTGCCAGCAGCGCTACCGGGACTAGCTCTGACCAGCAGTACTTC
CASSATGTSSDQQYF
>TRBJ1-5|TRBV19|14|-|TRBD1
TGTGCCAGTAGACAGGGGGCGGGCAATCAGCCCCAGCATTTT
CASRQGAGNQPQHF
>TRBJ1-1|TRBV18|14|few|TRBD1
TGTGCCAGCTCACGGCAGGGGGCGAACACTGAAGCTTTCTTT
CASSRQGANTEAFF
>TRBJ2-1|TRBV6-5|15|-|TRBD2
TGTGCCAGCAGCTATAGCGGGGGCTCCTACAATGAGCAGTTCTTC
CASSYSGGSYNEQFF
>TRBJ2-2|TRBV28|14|-|-
TGTGCCAGCAGTTTTGGAGGGTTCACCGGGGAGCTGTTTTTT
CASSFGGFTGELFF
>TRBJ2-7|TRBV28|15|few|TRBD2
TGTGCCAGCAGTTCGACTAGCGGGGGCTCCTACGAGCAGTACTTC
CASSSTSGGSYEQYF
>TRBJ2-4|TRBV5-8|17|-|-
TGTGCCAGCAGCTTGGAGTCACAGGGATTTTCCAAAAACATTCAGTACTTC
CASSLESQGFSKNIQYF
>TRBJ1-1|TRBV11-3|13|-|-
TGTGCCAGCAGCTTAGATCAGTCCACTGAAGCTTTCTTT
CASSLDQSTEAFF
>TRBJ1-4|TRBV11-2|15|-|-
TGTGCCAGCAGCACGCAGGGTAGCACTAATGAAAAACTGTTTTTT
CASSTQGSTNEKLFF